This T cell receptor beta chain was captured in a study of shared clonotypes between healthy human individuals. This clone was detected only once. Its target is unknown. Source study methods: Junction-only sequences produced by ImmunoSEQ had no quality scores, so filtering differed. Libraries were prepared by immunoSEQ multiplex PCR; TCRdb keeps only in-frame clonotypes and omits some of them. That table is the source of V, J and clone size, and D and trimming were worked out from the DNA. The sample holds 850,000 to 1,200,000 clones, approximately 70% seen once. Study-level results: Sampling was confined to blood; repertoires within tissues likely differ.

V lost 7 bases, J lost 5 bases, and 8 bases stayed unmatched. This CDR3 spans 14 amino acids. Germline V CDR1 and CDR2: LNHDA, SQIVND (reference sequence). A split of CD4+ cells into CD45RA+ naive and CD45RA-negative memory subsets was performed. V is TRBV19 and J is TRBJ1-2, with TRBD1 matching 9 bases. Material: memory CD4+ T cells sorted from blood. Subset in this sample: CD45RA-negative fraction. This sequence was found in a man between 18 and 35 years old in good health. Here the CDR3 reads CASTVQGARYGYTF. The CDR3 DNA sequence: TGTGCCAGTACGGTACAGGGGGCGCGGTATGGCTACACCTTC.